These 20 T cell receptor beta chains came from one sample sequenced in a study of Graves' ophthalmopathy and Graves' hyperthyroidism. Beta-chain TCR CDR3 regions were amplified from RNA transcripts. HTBI primers served in a first-round RT-PCR, which a second-round multiplex PCR followed. One entry per CDR3 protein, called by TCRdb with MiXCR from the multiplex PCR reads. The table records 1 million to 1.3 million distinct CDR3 sequences, 36% of them present only once. Specimen: peripheral blood or thyroid tissue (not recorded which). The receptors were gathered from an adult man with Graves' hyperthyroidism.

The rearrangement uses TRBV11-2 and TRBJ2-7; possible D gene TRBD2, 7 bases. The V end was cut by 8 bases, the J end by 4 bases, with 21 bases between. This CDR3 comprises 15 residues. CDR1 and CDR2 from the germline V gene are SGHAT and FQNNGV. The CDR3 nucleotides are TGTGCCAGCTATGGGGGGGGGGGCTTCAGTTACGAGCAGTACTTC. This gives the protein CASYGGGGFSYEQYF.

The V and J genes are TRBV7-9 and TRBJ2-7; perhaps TRBD1 as D (5 bases). CDR3 length equals 13 residues. Trimming took 1 base from V and 6 from J, leaving 10 bases between them. Germline assignment: CDR1 SEHNR and CDR2 FQNEAQ (reference sequence). The CDR3: CASSLGTLLEQYF. The DNA of the CDR3 is TGTGCCAGCAGCTTAGGGACACTCCTCGAGCAGTACTTC.

This clonotype was seen once. A much larger clone is a single base away; this may be a read error. V gene TRBV20-1 combines with J gene TRBJ1-4; 7 bases are a match to TRBD1. The germline V gene encodes CDR1 DFQATT and CDR2 SNEGSKA (reference sequence). The CDR3 covers 13 residues. Trimming removed 7 bases from V and 8 bases from J; junction bases left unmatched: 10. CDR3 DNA sequence: TGCAGTGTGCCCGGGACAGCCAAAGAAAAACTGTTTTTT. Protein: CSVPGTAKEKLFF.

This chain uses TRBV9 with TRBJ1-2, with 9 positions matching TRBD1. CDR1 is SGDLS and CDR2 is YYNGEE in the germline V gene. The CDR3 runs 14 residues. Trimming removed 0 bases from V and 7 bases from J; junction bases left unmatched: 4. In nucleotides, the CDR3 is TGTGCCAGCAGCGTAGACAGGGGGCTGAGTGGCTACACCTTC. It yields the protein CASSVDRGLSGYTF.

This clonotype was seen a handful of times. V usage is TRBV7-3 and J usage is TRBJ1-6; 9 bases agree with TRBD1. Germline lookup yields CDR1 SGHTA and CDR2 FQGTGA. The CDR3 sequence is 15 residues long. The junction had 7 bases not matched to a gene; V was cut back by 5 bases and J by 8 bases. Here the CDR3 DNA reads TGTGCCAGCAGCGCACAGGGGGCCGTGGATTCACCCCTCCACTTT. This encodes CASSAQGAVDSPLHF.

A single count supports this clonotype. The conserved closing phenylalanine or tryptophan is absent in this CDR3, likely reflecting a read error. Because the CDR3's place on the DNA is in doubt, the DNA is left out and the CDR3 is given as listed by TCRdb. This chain links TRBV20-1 with TRBJ2-5; TRBD2, the D gene given by the table, was not confirmed from the DNA. The germline V gene encodes CDR1 DFQATT and CDR2 SNEGSKA (reference sequence). The CDR3 length equals 15 residues, ends included. The chain's CDR3 is CSARDRAGGLTVIVY.

Turning to this clonotype: This sequence may be a read error, since a much larger clone differs from it by one base. The V gene is TRBV7-9, the J gene TRBJ2-5; 8 nucleotides match TRBD2. Germline assignment: CDR1 SEHNR and CDR2 FQNEAQ (reference sequence). The CDR3 extends over 15 amino acids. The V and J ends lost 2 bases and 5 bases, in that order; junction bases with no gene match: 7. DNA for the CDR3: TGTGCCAGCAGCTTAAAAGCGGGAGAGGCTGAGACCCAGTACTTC. This translates into CASSLKAGEAETQYF.

The chain recombines TRBV4-3 with TRBJ2-2; D is undetermined. Germline CDR1 and CDR2: LGHNA and YSLEER. The CDR3 consists of 17 residues. Deletions cut 1 base from V and 3 bases from J, with 15 bases between. CDR3 loop: CASSQGAMKVDTGELFF. CDR3 bases: TGCGCCAGCAGCCAAGGCGCCATGAAGGTGGACACCGGGGAGCTGTTTTTT.

This clonotype was recorded at least ten times. The chain joins TRBV9 to TRBJ2-5; D gene uncertain. Between the trimmed V and J ends, which lost 0 bases and 1 base, there was a span of 10 bases. The CDR3 is 15 amino acids. Per the germline V gene, CDR1 is SGDLS and CDR2 is YYNGEE. The CDR3 nucleotides read TGTGCCAGCAGCGTAGAGGCCGGCAGCCAAGAGACCCAGTACTTC. Translation: CASSVEAGSQETQYF.

This chain's CDR3 is CAISESPTGWGHEQYF. The CDR3 nucleotides read TGTGCCATCAGTGAGTCTCCTACAGGGTGGGGCCACGAGCAGTACTTC. V usage is TRBV10-3 and J usage is TRBJ2-7; D perhaps matches TRBD1 (6 bases). Germline lookup yields CDR1 ENHRY and CDR2 SYGVKD. Trimming removed 0 bases at V and 5 bases at J, with 17 bases between. The CDR3 is 16 residues long.

The sample holds many counts of this clonotype. This chain uses TRBV7-2 with TRBJ2-2; 13 nucleotides align to TRBD2. Germline V gives CDR1 SGHTA, CDR2 FQGNSA. Losses at the gene ends were 5 bases for V and 0 bases for J; bases not matched to a gene: 3. The CDR3 runs 17 residues. The CDR3 DNA sequence: TGTGCCAGCAGCAAACTAGCGGGGGGGGCGAACACCGGGGAGCTGTTTTTT. Amino acids: CASSKLAGGANTGELFF.

A word on this clonotype: A much larger clone is a single base away; this may be a read error. The J gene is TRBJ1-3, the V gene TRBV7-8; D may be TRBD1 (5 bases). V dropped 6 bases and J dropped 2 bases, with 11 bases sitting between them. Germline V gene sequence: CDR1 SGHVS, CDR2 FQNEAQ. The CDR3 is made up of 14 amino acids. CDR3: CASSLGLPGNTIYF. The DNA of the CDR3 is TGTGCCAGCAGTCTGGGACTCCCTGGAAACACCATATATTTT.

The rearrangement uses TRBV15 and TRBJ2-5, with D possibly being TRBD2 (9 bases). The germline CDR1 and CDR2 sequences are LNHNV and YYDKDF (reference sequence). Trimming pared 6 bases from V and 5 bases from J, leaving 25 bases between. This CDR3 is built from 17 residues. CDR3 amino acids: CATRKDRGLAGIETQYF. In nucleotides, the CDR3 is TGTGCCACCAGAAAAGACAGGGGTCTAGCGGGAATCGAGACCCAGTACTTC.

The chain employs TRBV24-1 and TRBJ2-1; D perhaps matches TRBD2 (5 bases). Germline loops: CDR1 KGHDR, CDR2 SFDVKD. V gave up 4 bases and J gave up 5 bases, with 11 bases separating them. This CDR3 region has 14 residues. Here the CDR3 reads CATSDRGPNNEQFF. In DNA, the CDR3 is TGTGCCACCAGTGACCGCGGGCCCAACAATGAGCAGTTCTTC.

This clonotype was picked up a small number of times. The V and J genes are TRBV6-5 and TRBJ2-7; 12 nucleotides agree with TRBD2. Germline CDR1 MNHEY, CDR2 SVGAGI. There are 17 residues in the CDR3. The V segment lost 2 bases and the J segment 5 bases; nucleotides outside the gene matches: 10. CDR3 DNA sequence: TGTGCCAGCAGTTACGCCGAGGCTAGCGGGAGGGACCACGAGCAGTACTTC. This translates into CASSYAEASGRDHEQYF.

This clonotype occurred a few times. V is TRBV5-1 and J is TRBJ1-6, with D perhaps matching TRBD1 (6 bases). Between the trimmed V and J ends, which lost 4 bases and 5 bases, there was a span of 16 bases. Germline assignment: CDR1 SGHRS and CDR2 YFSETQ. This CDR3 has 16 residues. CDR3 DNA sequence: TGCGCCAGCAGCCTTCAGGGGTGGACTGATAATTCACCCCTCCACTTT. Encoded protein: CASSLQGWTDNSPLHF.

This chain uses TRBV7-2 with TRBJ2-5; weak D call: TRBD1 (5 bases). TRBJ2-1 explains the end of the DNA better; the J call may be wrong. Germline V gives CDR1 SGHTA, CDR2 FQGNSA. CDR3 length equals 14 residues. DNA of the CDR3: TGTGCCAGCAGCCAGGACACCTTCCCCAATGAGCAGTTCTTC. Translation gives CASSQDTFPNEQFF.

The gene calls are TRBV19 and TRBJ1-1; 8 positions match TRBD1. The CDR3 loop spans 15 amino acids. Germline V gives CDR1 LNHDA, CDR2 SQIVND (reference sequence). The CDR3 region has the DNA TGTGCTAGAGTTACGACAGGGGCAATGAACACTGAAGCTTTCTTT. Its translation: CARVTTGAMNTEAFF.

V usage is TRBV6-6 and J usage is TRBJ1-4; possibly TRBD1 for D (5 bases). From germline, CDR1 is MNHNY and CDR2 SVGAGI (reference sequence). The ends were cut back, 6 bases at V and 6 bases at J, with 17 bases in the middle. This CDR3 region has 15 residues. In DNA form, the CDR3 reads TGTGCCAGCAGGTCGCAGGGTGGGGCTGATGAAAAACTGTTTTTT. This translates into CASRSQGGADEKLFF.

The chain recombines TRBV10-3 with TRBJ1-4; D unclear. CDR3 length: 13 residues. Germline CDR1 and CDR2: ENHRY and SYGVKD. The ends were cut back, 2 bases at V and 4 bases at J, with 5 bases in the middle. CDR3 sequence (DNA): TGTGCCATCAGTGAGCGAGTTAATGAAAAACTGTTTTTT. Its protein is CAISERVNEKLFF.